This T cell receptor beta chain originates from a study of T cell repertoires in cytomegalovirus infection. On the study more broadly: Indications of both CMV infection and matching HLA type were provided by public TCR beta signatures. General observations from the study: Cumulated frequencies of public TCR beta families served to identify carriers of CMV plus the relevant HLA. HLA-C-restricted CMV-specific TCR beta clonotypes were dominant in the ex vivo response.

This CDR3 has 12 residues. V gave up 9 bases and J gave up 0 bases, with 6 bases separating them. Germline-derived CDR1 and CDR2 are MDHEN and SYDVKM. There are many counts of this clonotype. Its antigen is undetermined. TCRdb called the reads again in MiXCR, with one record for every CDR3 protein. The top ten hold around 33% of the sample, which has around 110,000 distinct CDR3 sequences, 10% seen once. Sequenced sample: PBMCs, sequenced either directly or after in vitro stimulation (not recorded which). This chain links TRBV28 with TRBJ2-1, with a weak D call TRBD2 (5 bases). The source is a human donor in good health (CMV status not recorded). Some clones in this sample may be carry-over from other donors' samples. CDR3 sequence: CASRGSYNEQFF. DNA for the CDR3: TGTGCCAGTCGGGGCTCCTACAATGAGCAGTTCTTC.